The clone carrying this T cell receptor beta chain has more than one count but fewer than ten. Its matching antigen is unknown. Sequencing targeted expressed TCRB transcripts, as all isolated RNA had been reverse transcribed. Clones were read by immunoSEQ multiplex PCR, and TCRdb kept only the in-frame ones, dropping some. The sample contains about 59,000 clones, about 61% of which appear only once. Germline V gives CDR1 SGHRS, CDR2 YFSETQ. V gave up 0 bases and J gave up 1 base, with 8 bases separating them. This CDR3 is 14 amino acids long. Markers CD45RO/CCR7/CD25/CD127/CD95/CD27 served to sort CD4+ naive, central memory, regulatory and stem cell-like memory cells. This specimen belongs to a study of beta chain features in type 1 diabetes. Regarding the study as a whole: More deletions and fewer insertions at VDJ junctions were seen in type 1 diabetes patients. When Type 1 diabetes patients were examined, their TCRB CDR3s proved moderately but significantly shorter in all four CD4+ subsets. The naive, central memory and Treg TCRB repertoires showed an apparent similarity that was greater among patients than among healthy donors.

This TCR derives from a woman aged 18-29 years in good health. J is TRBJ2-7 and V is TRBV5-1; D is uncertain. The sample comprised Tregs from blood. CDR3 sequence: CASSLVTGSYEQYF. CDR3 sequence (DNA): TGCGCCAGCAGCTTGGTAACGGGTTCCTACGAGCAGTACTTC. The whole variable domain, filled in from reference TRBV5-1 and TRBJ2-7, reads KAGVTQTPRYLIKTRGQQVTLSCSPISGHRSVSWYQQTPGQGLQFLFEYFSETQRNKGNFPGRFSGRQFSNSRSEMNVSTLELGDSALYLCASSLVTGSYEQYFGPGTRLTVT.